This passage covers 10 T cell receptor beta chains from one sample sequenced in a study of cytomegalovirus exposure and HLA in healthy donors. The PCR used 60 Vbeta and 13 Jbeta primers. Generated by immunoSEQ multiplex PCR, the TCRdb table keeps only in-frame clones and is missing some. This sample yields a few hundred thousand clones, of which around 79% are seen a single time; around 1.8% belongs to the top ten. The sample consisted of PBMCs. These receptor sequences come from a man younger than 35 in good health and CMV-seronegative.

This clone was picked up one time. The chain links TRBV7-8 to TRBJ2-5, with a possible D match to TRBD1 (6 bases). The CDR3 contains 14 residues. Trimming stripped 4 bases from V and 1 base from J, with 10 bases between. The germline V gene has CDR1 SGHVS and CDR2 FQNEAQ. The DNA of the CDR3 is TGTGCCAGCAGCTCAGGACAGCTCCAAGAGACCCAGTACTTC. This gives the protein CASSSGQLQETQYF.

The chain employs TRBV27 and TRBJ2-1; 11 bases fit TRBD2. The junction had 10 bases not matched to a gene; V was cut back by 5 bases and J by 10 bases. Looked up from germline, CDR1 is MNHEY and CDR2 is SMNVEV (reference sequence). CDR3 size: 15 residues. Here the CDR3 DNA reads TGTGCCAGCAGTCCGCTAGCGGGAGGTCCCCTAGAGCAGTTCTTC. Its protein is CASSPLAGGPLEQFF.

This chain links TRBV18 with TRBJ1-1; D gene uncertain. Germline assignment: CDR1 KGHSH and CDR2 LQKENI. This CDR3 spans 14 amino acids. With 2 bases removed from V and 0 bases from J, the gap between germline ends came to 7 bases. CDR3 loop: CASSPGLMNTEAFF. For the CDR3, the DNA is TGTGCCAGCTCACCAGGCCTCATGAACACTGAAGCTTTCTTT.

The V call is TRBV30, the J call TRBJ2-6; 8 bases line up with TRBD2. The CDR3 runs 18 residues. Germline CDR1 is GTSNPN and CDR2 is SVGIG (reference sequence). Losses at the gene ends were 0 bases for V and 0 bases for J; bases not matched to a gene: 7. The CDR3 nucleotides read TGTGCCTGGAGTGTAGGACTAGCTTTTCCCTCTGGGGCCAACGTCCTGACTTTC. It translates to CAWSVGLAFPSGANVLTF. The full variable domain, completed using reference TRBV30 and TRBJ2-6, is SQTIHQWPATLVQPVGSPLSLECTVEGTSNPNLYWYRQAAGRGLQLLFYSVGIGQISSEVPQNLSASRPQDRQFILSSKKLLLSDSGFYLCAWSVGLAFPSGANVLTFGAGSRLTVL.

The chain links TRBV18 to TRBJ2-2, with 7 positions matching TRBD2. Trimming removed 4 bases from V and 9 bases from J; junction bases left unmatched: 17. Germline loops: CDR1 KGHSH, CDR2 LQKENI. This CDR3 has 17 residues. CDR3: CASSLGSGTPTWRELFF. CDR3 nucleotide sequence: TGTGCCAGCTCACTGGGAAGCGGGACGCCAACTTGGCGGGAGCTGTTTTTT. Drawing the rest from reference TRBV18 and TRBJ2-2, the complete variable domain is NAGVMQNPRHLVRRRGQEARLRCSPMKGHSHVYWYRQLPEEGLKFMVYLQKENIIDESGMPKERFSAEFPKEGPSILRIQQVVRGDSAAYFCASSLGSGTPTWRELFFGEGSRLTVL.

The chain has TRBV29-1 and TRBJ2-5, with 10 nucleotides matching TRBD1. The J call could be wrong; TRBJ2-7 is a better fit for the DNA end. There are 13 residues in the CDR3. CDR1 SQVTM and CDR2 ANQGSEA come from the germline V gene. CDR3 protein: CSVDRTGGHEQYF. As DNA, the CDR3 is TGCAGCGTTGATCGGACAGGGGGGCACGAGCAGTACTTC.

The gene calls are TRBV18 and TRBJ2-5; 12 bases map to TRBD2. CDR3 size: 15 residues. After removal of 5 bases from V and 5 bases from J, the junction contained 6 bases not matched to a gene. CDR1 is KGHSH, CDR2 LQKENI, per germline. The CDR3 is CASSIQLAGGETQYF. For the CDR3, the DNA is TGTGCCAGCTCAATACAACTAGCGGGAGGCGAGACCCAGTACTTC.

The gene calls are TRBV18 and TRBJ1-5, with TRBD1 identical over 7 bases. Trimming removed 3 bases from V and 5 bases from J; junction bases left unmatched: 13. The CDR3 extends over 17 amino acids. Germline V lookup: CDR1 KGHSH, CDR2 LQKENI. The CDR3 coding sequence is TGTGCCAGCTCACCCGACAGGGACCCCCTTGGGGATCAGCCCCAGCATTTT. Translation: CASSPDRDPLGDQPQHF.

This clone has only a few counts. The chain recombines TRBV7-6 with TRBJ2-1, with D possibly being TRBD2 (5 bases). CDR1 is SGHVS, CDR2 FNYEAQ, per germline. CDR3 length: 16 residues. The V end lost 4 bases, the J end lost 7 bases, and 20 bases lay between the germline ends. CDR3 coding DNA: TGTGCCAGCAGCTCACTAGAACCCCCAGGTCTGAATGAGCAGTTCTTC. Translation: CASSSLEPPGLNEQFF.

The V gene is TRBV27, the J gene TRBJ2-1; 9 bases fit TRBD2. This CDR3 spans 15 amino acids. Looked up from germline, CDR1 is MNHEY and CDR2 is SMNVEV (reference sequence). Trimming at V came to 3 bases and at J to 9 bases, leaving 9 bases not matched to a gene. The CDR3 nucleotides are TGTGCCAGCAGTTTTAGGTCTAGCGGGAATGGTGAGCAGTTCTTC. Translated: CASSFRSSGNGEQFF.